The 30 T cell receptor beta chains given below trace back to one sample, sequenced in a study of cytomegalovirus exposure and HLA in healthy donors. Data came from immunoSEQ multiplex PCR; TCRdb stores just in-frame clones and leaves some out. The sample consists of some 120,000 clones, approximately 91% of them appearing once. The sequencing input was PBMCs. The receptor set was obtained from a man aged 25-45 years in good health and CMV-seronegative.

The chain combines TRBV10-3 with TRBJ2-1; 8 nucleotides line up with TRBD2. CDR1 is ENHRY, CDR2 SYGVKD, per germline. Trimming cost V 5 bases and J 5 bases; bases outside gene matches: 5. The CDR3 contains 14 residues. CDR3 in DNA: TGTGCCATCAGTTTTTCGGGAGGGAACAATGAGCAGTTCTTC. This gives the protein CAISFSGGNNEQFF.

The chain employs TRBV11-2 and TRBJ2-7; TRBD2 matches 14 bases. In germline, CDR1 is SGHAT, CDR2 FQNNGV. This CDR3 has 19 amino acids. V gave up 5 bases and J gave up 6 bases; unmatched junction bases: 18. The CDR3 DNA is TGTGCCAGCAGCCTATCAGGGACTAGCGGGAGTTCGGCCACCCGCGAGCAGTACTTC. Translated: CASSLSGTSGSSATREQYF.

This clone was seen once. V gene TRBV5-4 combines with J gene TRBJ1-2; 8 bases align to TRBD1. Germline assignment: CDR1 SGHNT and CDR2 YYREEE (reference sequence). V shed 4 bases, J shed 0 bases, and the junction held 14 bases outside the gene matches. The length of the CDR3 is 18 residues. CDR3 in amino acids: CASSLGQASSLANYGYTF. The DNA of the CDR3 is TGTGCCAGCAGCCTGGGACAGGCAAGCTCCCTGGCTAACTATGGCTACACCTTC.

The chain recombines TRBV30 with TRBJ2-7, with D possibly matching TRBD2 (5 bases). V was cut by 0 bases and J by 3 bases, with 9 bases left in between. Germline V gives CDR1 GTSNPN, CDR2 SVGIG (reference sequence). The CDR3 runs to 13 residues. For the CDR3, the DNA is TGTGCCTGGAGTGTAGAGGGCGGCTACGAGCAGTACTTC. It specifies CAWSVEGGYEQYF.

About this clone itself: This specimen includes other DNA sequences encoding the same CDR3. The chain joins TRBV6-5 to TRBJ2-7; 8 positions match TRBD2. Germline lookup yields CDR1 MNHEY and CDR2 SVGAGI. The CDR3 spans 16 residues. The J segment lost 3 bases and the V segment lost 0 bases, leaving 7 bases of the junction unmatched. Written as DNA, the CDR3 is TGTGCCAGCAGTTACTCGAGTGCGGGGGGAAGCTACGAGCAGTACTTC. Translating it yields CASSYSSAGGSYEQYF.

This chain joins TRBV7-9 and TRBJ1-2; 7 bases agree with TRBD1. Losses at the gene ends were 1 base for V and 4 bases for J; bases not matched to a gene: 9. The CDR3 is 16 amino acids. Germline values: CDR1 SEHNR, CDR2 FQNEAQ (reference sequence). Here the CDR3 DNA reads TGTGCCAGCAGCTTAGTATTAACCGGGACAGCCTATGGCTACACCTTC. Protein product: CASSLVLTGTAYGYTF. Supplemented by reference TRBV7-9 and TRBJ1-2, the full variable domain reads DTGVSQNPRHKITKRGQNVTFRCDPISEHNRLYWYRQTLGQGPEFLTYFQNEAQLEKSRLLSDRFSAERPKGSFSTLEIQRTEQGDSAMYLCASSLVLTGTAYGYTFGSGTRLTVV.

V and J are TRBV5-6 and TRBJ1-2; unclear D gene. Trimming pared 0 bases from V and 6 bases from J, leaving 9 bases between. This CDR3 comprises 13 residues. The V gene's germline CDR1 is SGHDT and CDR2 YYEEEE. In DNA, the CDR3 is TGTGCCAGCAGCTTGGTGCCCGGGGATGGCTACACCTTC. Encoded protein: CASSLVPGDGYTF.

This clone occurred a few times. The chain combines TRBV6-1 with TRBJ2-7; possible D gene TRBD1, 5 bases. This CDR3 spans 16 amino acids. CDR1 and CDR2 from the germline V gene are MNHNS and SASEGT. V gave up 3 bases and J gave up 4 bases, with 19 bases separating them. CDR3 region: CASSDPLDTAFYEQYF. DNA of the CDR3: TGTGCCAGCAGTGACCCTTTGGACACCGCTTTTTACGAGCAGTACTTC.

The chain has TRBV7-2 and TRBJ1-2, with TRBD1 identical over 9 bases. This CDR3 is built from 14 residues. Germline V gives CDR1 SGHTA, CDR2 FQGNSA. Trimming at V came to 5 bases and at J to 6 bases, leaving 7 bases not matched to a gene. CDR3 sequence (DNA): TGTGCCAGCAGCGGAAGGGACAGGGTCCATGGCTACACCTTC. Translating it yields CASSGRDRVHGYTF.

V and J are TRBV29-1 and TRBJ2-2; D possibly corresponds to TRBD1 (6 bases). CDR1 and CDR2 from the germline V gene are SQVTM and ANQGSEA. The CDR3 is made up of 14 amino acids. V was trimmed by 7 bases and J by 2 bases, leaving 14 bases between them. The CDR3 DNA sequence: TGCAGCGGACAACAGGGAACTAACACCGGGGAGCTGTTTTTT. It codes for CSGQQGTNTGELFF.

V usage is TRBV5-1 and J usage is TRBJ1-1; a possible D gene is TRBD1 (5 bases). The V gene's germline CDR1 is SGHRS and CDR2 YFSETQ. Trimming took off 7 bases at V and 0 bases at J, with 13 bases between the two ends. This CDR3 spans 14 amino acids. CDR3 residues: CASGGDAVNTEAFF. The CDR3 region has the DNA TGCGCCAGCGGAGGGGACGCGGTGAACACTGAAGCTTTCTTT.

This rearrangement joins TRBV18 to TRBJ1-4, with D maybe TRBD1 (6 bases). The CDR3 spans 14 residues. CDR1 and CDR2 (germline): KGHSH, LQKENI. The ends were cut back, 3 bases at V and 6 bases at J, with 11 bases in the middle. The CDR3 coding sequence is TGTGCCAGCTCACCTCAGGGGCTAGATGAAAAACTGTTTTTT. As protein: CASSPQGLDEKLFF.

This rearrangement joins TRBV5-1 to TRBJ2-2, with TRBD2 matching over 7 bases. Unmatched junction bases numbered 12, after V lost 0 bases and J lost 1 base. The CDR3 spans 19 residues. Germline-derived CDR1 and CDR2 are SGHRS and YFSETQ. CDR3 in DNA: TGCGCCAGCAGCTTGGCCATGAGGGCTAGCGGAAAGAACACCGGGGAGCTGTTTTTT. Amino acids: CASSLAMRASGKNTGELFF.

In this sample, this clone turned up once. This chain uses TRBV7-9 with TRBJ2-5, with a possible D match to TRBD2 (6 bases). The CDR3 is made up of 14 amino acids. Germline CDR1 SEHNR, CDR2 FQNEAQ (reference sequence). With 3 bases removed from V and 5 bases from J, the gap between germline ends came to 13 bases. The CDR3 DNA is TGTGCCAGCAGCTTCGGAGGGAGTGAGGAGACCCAGTACTTC. Residues: CASSFGGSEETQYF.

A single count supports this clone. This chain connects TRBV6-6 to TRBJ2-1; 10 bases map to TRBD2. This CDR3 is 14 amino acids long. From germline, CDR1 is MNHNY and CDR2 SVGAGI (reference sequence). V shed 4 bases and J 7 bases; nucleotides not matched to a gene: 4. The CDR3 sequence: CASSSSGRWNEQFF. The CDR3 nucleotides read TGTGCCAGCAGTTCTAGCGGGAGATGGAATGAGCAGTTCTTC.

This clone was seen once. The chain uses TRBV30 and TRBJ2-3; possibly TRBD2 for D (6 bases). The V gene's germline CDR1 is GTSNPN and CDR2 SVGIG (reference sequence). CDR3 length equals 13 residues. Trimming took 1 base from V and 6 from J, leaving 11 bases between them. The CDR3 loop reads CAWSGGGTDTQYF. For the CDR3, the DNA is TGTGCCTGGAGTGGAGGCGGGACCGATACGCAGTATTTT.

The chain carries TRBV2 and TRBJ2-7, with TRBD1 identical over 9 bases. The CDR3 sequence is 16 residues long. The germline CDR1 and CDR2 sequences are SNHLY and FYNNEI. V shed 7 bases and J 6 bases; nucleotides not matched to a gene: 16. CDR3 sequence: CASTDRTGGFIAEQYF. The CDR3 DNA reads TGTGCCAGCACCGATCGAACAGGGGGCTTTATTGCCGAGCAGTACTTC.

The rearrangement joins TRBV5-5 to TRBJ2-5, with 12 bases fitting TRBD1. Germline CDR1 SGHKS, CDR2 YYEKEE (reference sequence). The junction had 2 bases not matched to a gene; V was cut back by 3 bases and J by 2 bases. The length of the CDR3 is 15 residues. Here the CDR3 DNA reads TGTGCCAGCAGCTGGGGACAGGGGGCTCAAGAGACCCAGTACTTC. Encoded protein: CASSWGQGAQETQYF.

The chain joins TRBV5-1 to TRBJ1-3; TRBD1 matches at 7 bases. The V gene's germline CDR1 is SGHRS and CDR2 YFSETQ. The CDR3 contains 17 residues. V was clipped by 0 bases and J by 2 bases; unmatched bases: 8. This chain's CDR3 is CASSLGSQGFAGNTIYF. The CDR3 DNA reads as TGCGCCAGCAGCTTGGGATCACAGGGGTTTGCTGGAAACACCATATATTTT.

The chain couples TRBV4-1 to TRBJ1-1; D gene uncertain. Trimming pared 4 bases from V and 8 bases from J, leaving 17 bases between. This CDR3 is 14 amino acids long. CDR1 and CDR2 (germline): MGHRA, YSYEKL. DNA of the CDR3: TGCGCCAGCAGCCGCGCCGGGGATGCGACGGAAGCTTTCTTT. It encodes CASSRAGDATEAFF.

The chain is built from TRBV7-9 and TRBJ2-1, with TRBD2 matching 13 bases. The germline V gene has CDR1 SEHNR and CDR2 FQNEAQ (reference sequence). The junction had 8 bases not matched to a gene; V was cut back by 4 bases and J by 5 bases. The CDR3 is made up of 17 amino acids. The DNA of the CDR3 is TGTGCCAGCAGCTCGGGACTAGCGGGACCCATAAACAATGAGCAGTTCTTC. Its translation is CASSSGLAGPINNEQFF.

V is TRBV18 and J is TRBJ1-3; 7 nucleotides match TRBD1. With V trimmed by 6 bases and J by 1 base, 6 bases remained unmatched. Looked up from germline, CDR1 is KGHSH and CDR2 is LQKENI. The CDR3 is 15 residues long. The CDR3 nucleotides read TGTGCCAGCTCGCCAGGGACAGTTTCTGGAAACACCATATATTTT. It translates to CASSPGTVSGNTIYF.

The chain has TRBV30 and TRBJ1-1; maybe TRBD1 (5 bases). The CDR3 extends over 14 amino acids. Germline CDR1 GTSNPN, CDR2 SVGIG (reference sequence). V dropped 4 bases and J dropped 0 bases, with 12 bases sitting between them. The CDR3 DNA reads TGTGCCTGGAATCAGGGTCGGTTGAACACTGAAGCTTTCTTT. This codes for CAWNQGRLNTEAFF.

The sample holds a few counts of this clone. This chain uses TRBV5-1 with TRBJ1-2; weak D call: TRBD1 (6 bases). The CDR3 covers 13 residues. Trimming cost V 0 bases and J 4 bases, with 7 bases left between them. Germline loops: CDR1 SGHRS, CDR2 YFSETQ. The chain's CDR3 is CASSLEGGYGYTF. The CDR3 nucleotides read TGCGCCAGCAGCTTGGAAGGGGGCTATGGCTACACCTTC.

V usage is TRBV5-4 and J usage is TRBJ1-2; D might be TRBD1 (5 bases). Germline CDR1 reads SGHNT; CDR2 reads YYREEE (reference sequence). The CDR3 covers 14 residues. V was shortened by 4 bases and J by 3 bases, with 13 bases between the two germline ends. Written as DNA, the CDR3 is TGTGCCAGCAGCCCGCGGGGGGGGGACTATGGCTACACCTTC. Amino acids: CASSPRGGDYGYTF.

V usage is TRBV5-1 and J usage is TRBJ2-1; 9 bases map to TRBD2. Germline V gene sequence: CDR1 SGHRS, CDR2 YFSETQ. The CDR3 length is 16 residues. The V gene end was trimmed by 2 bases and the J gene end by 2 bases; junction bases not matched to a gene: 5. The DNA of the CDR3 is TGCGCCAGCAGCTTATTGACTAGCGGTACCTACAATGAGCAGTTCTTC. Residues: CASSLLTSGTYNEQFF.

The V call is TRBV5-4, the J call TRBJ1-6; perhaps TRBD1 as D (5 bases). This CDR3 is built from 16 residues. Trimming left V 1 base short and J 2 bases short, with 10 bases between. Germline CDR1 reads SGHNT; CDR2 reads YYREEE (reference sequence). The CDR3 here is CASSLKGLTYNSPLHF. The CDR3 nucleotides are TGTGCCAGCAGCTTGAAGGGACTGACCTATAATTCACCCCTCCACTTT.

The chain couples TRBV6-4 to TRBJ2-1, with a tentative D call TRBD2 (5 bases). The CDR3 runs 14 residues. The germline gives CDR1 MRHNA, CDR2 SNTAGT. V lost 5 bases and J lost 8, with 16 bases in between. CDR3 nucleotide sequence: TGTGCCAGCAGTAAGGACTTCGAGGCCGATGAGCAGTTCTTC. The encoded protein is CASSKDFEADEQFF.

This clone was picked up one time. This chain uses TRBV7-7 with TRBJ2-5; TRBD1 is a possible D gene (6 bases). V lost 5 bases and J lost 7, with 23 bases in between. This CDR3 is built from 16 residues. Germline CDR1 and CDR2: SSHAT and FNYEAQ (reference sequence). The CDR3, as DNA: TGTGCCAGCAGCCCTAGGGTGGGGACAAACCTTCTGACCCAGTACTTC. It translates to CASSPRVGTNLLTQYF.

This clone was found once. This chain uses TRBV5-1 with TRBJ2-7; 13 positions agree with TRBD2. The CDR3 runs to 16 residues. The germline CDR1 and CDR2 sequences are SGHRS and YFSETQ. The V and J ends lost 7 bases and 7 bases, in that order; junction bases with no gene match: 14. CDR3 amino acids: CASGEGLAGSRGEQYF. Here the CDR3 DNA reads TGCGCCAGCGGAGAGGGACTAGCGGGATCTCGGGGGGAGCAGTACTTC.